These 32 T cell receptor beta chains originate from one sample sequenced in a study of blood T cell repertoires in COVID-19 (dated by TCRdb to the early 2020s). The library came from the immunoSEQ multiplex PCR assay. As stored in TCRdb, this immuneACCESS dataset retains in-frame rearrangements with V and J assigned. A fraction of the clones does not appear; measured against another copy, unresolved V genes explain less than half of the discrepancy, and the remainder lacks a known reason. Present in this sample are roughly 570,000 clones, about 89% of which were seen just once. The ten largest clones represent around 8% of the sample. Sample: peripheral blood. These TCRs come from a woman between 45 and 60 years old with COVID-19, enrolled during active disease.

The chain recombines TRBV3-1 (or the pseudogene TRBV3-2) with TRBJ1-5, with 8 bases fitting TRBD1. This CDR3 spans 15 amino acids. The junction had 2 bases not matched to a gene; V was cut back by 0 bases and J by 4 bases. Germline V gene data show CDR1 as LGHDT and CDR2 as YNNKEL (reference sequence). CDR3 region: CASSQDYRGNQPQHF. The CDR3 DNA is TGTGCCAGCAGCCAAGATTACAGGGGGAATCAGCCCCAGCATTTT.

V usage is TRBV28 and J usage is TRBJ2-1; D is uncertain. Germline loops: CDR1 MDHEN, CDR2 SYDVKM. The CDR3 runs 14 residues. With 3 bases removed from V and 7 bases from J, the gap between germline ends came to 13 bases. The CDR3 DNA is TGTGCCAGCAGTTTTAGTCACTATGGGAATGAGCAGTTCTTC. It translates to CASSFSHYGNEQFF. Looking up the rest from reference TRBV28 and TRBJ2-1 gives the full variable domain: DVKVTQSSRYLVKRTGEKVFLECVQDMDHENMFWYRQDPGLGLRLIYFSYDVKMKEKGDIPEGYSVSREKKERFSLILESASTNQTSMYLCASSFSHYGNEQFFGPGTRLTVL.

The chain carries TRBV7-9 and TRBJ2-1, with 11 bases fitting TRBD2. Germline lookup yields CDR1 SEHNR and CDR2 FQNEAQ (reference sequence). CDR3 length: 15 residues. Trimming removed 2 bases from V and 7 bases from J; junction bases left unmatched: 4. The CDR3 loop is CASSLLAGGPNEQFF. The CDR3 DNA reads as TGTGCCAGCAGCTTATTAGCGGGGGGGCCAAATGAGCAGTTCTTC.

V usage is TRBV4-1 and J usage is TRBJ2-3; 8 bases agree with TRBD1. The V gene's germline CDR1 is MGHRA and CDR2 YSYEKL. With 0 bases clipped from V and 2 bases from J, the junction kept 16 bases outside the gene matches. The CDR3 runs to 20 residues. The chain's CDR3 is CASSQEDPGQVVQVTDTQYF. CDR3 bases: TGCGCCAGCAGCCAAGAGGACCCGGGACAGGTCGTCCAGGTCACAGATACGCAGTATTTT.

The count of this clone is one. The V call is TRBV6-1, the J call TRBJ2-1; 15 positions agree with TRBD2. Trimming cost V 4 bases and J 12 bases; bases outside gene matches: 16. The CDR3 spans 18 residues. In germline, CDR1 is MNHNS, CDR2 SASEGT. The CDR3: CASSGGIWTSGGEVVQFF. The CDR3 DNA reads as TGTGCCAGCAGTGGTGGGATATGGACTAGCGGGGGGGAGGTGGTGCAGTTCTTC.

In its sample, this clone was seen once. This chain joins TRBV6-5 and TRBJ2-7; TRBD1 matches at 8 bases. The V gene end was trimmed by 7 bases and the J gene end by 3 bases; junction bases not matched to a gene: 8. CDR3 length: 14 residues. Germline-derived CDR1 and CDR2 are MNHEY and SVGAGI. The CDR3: CASIHSGGLYEQYF. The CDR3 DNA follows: TGTGCCAGCATTCACTCAGGGGGCCTCTACGAGCAGTACTTC.

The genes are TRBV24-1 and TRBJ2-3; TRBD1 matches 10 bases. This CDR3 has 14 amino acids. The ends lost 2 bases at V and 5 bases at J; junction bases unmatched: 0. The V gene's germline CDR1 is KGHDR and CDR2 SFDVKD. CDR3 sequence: CATSDWTGGDTQYF. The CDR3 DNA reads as TGTGCCACCAGTGATTGGACAGGGGGAGATACGCAGTATTTT.

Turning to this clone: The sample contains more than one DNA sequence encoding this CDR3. The CDR3 protein is CAWSVAGNQPQHF. As DNA, the CDR3 is TGTGCCTGGAGTGTTGCGGGCAATCAGCCCCAGCATTTT. V gene TRBV30 combines with J gene TRBJ1-5; D is unclear. This CDR3 has 13 residues. Trimming cost V 0 bases and J 2 bases, with 5 bases left between them. Germline V CDR1 and CDR2: GTSNPN, SVGIG (reference sequence).

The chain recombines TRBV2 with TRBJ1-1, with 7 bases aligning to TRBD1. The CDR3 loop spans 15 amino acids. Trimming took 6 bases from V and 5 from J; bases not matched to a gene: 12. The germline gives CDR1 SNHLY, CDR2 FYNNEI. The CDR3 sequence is CASRRTGDGLTEAFF. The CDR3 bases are TGTGCCAGCAGACGAACAGGGGATGGTTTGACTGAAGCTTTCTTT.

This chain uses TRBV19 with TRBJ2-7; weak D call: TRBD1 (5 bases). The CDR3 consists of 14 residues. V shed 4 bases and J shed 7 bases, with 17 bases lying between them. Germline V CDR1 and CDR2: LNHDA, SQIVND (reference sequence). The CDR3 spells CASSTRQYYGEQYF. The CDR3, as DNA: TGTGCCAGTAGTACAAGACAGTACTACGGGGAGCAGTACTTC.

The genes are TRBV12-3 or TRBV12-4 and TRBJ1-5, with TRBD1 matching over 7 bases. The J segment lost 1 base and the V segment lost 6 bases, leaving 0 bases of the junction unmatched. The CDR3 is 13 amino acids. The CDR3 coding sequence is TGTGCCAGCAGCAGGGGGAGCAATCAGCCCCAGCATTTT. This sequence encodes CASSRGSNQPQHF.

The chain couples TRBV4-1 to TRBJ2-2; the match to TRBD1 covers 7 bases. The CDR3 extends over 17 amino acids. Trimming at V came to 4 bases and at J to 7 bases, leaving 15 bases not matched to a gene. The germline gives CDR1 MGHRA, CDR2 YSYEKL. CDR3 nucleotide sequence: TGCGCCAGCAGCCCAGGGAGACAGGGTCCCCGAGGCGGGGAGCTGTTTTTT. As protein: CASSPGRQGPRGGELFF.

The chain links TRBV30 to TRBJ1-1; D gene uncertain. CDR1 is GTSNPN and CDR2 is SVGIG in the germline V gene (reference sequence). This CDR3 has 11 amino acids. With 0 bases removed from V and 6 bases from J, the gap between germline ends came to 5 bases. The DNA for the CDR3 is TGTGCCTGGAGTGTACAACCTGAAGCTTTCTTT. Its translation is CAWSVQPEAFF. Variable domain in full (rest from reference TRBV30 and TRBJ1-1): SQTIHQWPATLVQPVGSPLSLECTVEGTSNPNLYWYRQAAGRGLQLLFYSVGIGQISSEVPQNLSASRPQDRQFILSSKKLLLSDSGFYLCAWSVQPEAFFGQGTRLTVV.

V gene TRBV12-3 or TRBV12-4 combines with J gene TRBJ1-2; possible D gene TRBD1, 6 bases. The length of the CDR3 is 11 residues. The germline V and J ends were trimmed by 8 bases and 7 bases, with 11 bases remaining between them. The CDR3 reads CASYGGRGYTF. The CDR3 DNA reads TGTGCCAGCTACGGGGGGCGTGGCTACACCTTC.

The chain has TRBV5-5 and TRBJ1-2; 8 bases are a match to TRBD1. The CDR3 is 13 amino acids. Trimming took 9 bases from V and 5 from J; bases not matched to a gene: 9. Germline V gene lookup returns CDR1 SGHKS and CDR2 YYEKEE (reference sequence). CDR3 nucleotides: TGTGCCACCACAAACCAGGGGGCGTATGGCTACACCTTC. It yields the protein CATTNQGAYGYTF.

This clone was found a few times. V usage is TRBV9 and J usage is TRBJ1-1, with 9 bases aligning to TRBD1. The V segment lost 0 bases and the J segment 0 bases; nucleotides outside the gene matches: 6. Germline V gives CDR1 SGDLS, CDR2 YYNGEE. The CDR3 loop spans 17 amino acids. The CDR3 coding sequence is TGTGCCAGCAGCGTAGGAGGGACAGGGAACATGAACACTGAAGCTTTCTTT. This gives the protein CASSVGGTGNMNTEAFF. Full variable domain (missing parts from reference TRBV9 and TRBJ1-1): DSGVTQTPKHLITATGQRVTLRCSPRSGDLSVYWYQQSLDQGLQFLIQYYNGEERAKGNILERFSAQQFPDLHSELNLSSLELGDSALYFCASSVGGTGNMNTEAFFGQGTRLTVV.

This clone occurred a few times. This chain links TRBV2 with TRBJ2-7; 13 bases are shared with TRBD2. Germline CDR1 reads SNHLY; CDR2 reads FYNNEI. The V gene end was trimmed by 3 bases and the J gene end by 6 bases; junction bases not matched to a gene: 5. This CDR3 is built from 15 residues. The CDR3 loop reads CASSDRTSGGSEQYF. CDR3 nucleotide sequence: TGTGCCAGCAGTGACAGGACTAGCGGGGGATCCGAGCAGTACTTC.

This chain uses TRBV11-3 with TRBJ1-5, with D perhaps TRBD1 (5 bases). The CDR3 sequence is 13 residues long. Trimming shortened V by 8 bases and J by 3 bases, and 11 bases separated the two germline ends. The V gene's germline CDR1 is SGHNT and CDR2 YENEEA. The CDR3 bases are TGTGCCAGCGGGGGGAGACCCAATCAGCCCCAGCATTTT. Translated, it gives CASGGRPNQPQHF.

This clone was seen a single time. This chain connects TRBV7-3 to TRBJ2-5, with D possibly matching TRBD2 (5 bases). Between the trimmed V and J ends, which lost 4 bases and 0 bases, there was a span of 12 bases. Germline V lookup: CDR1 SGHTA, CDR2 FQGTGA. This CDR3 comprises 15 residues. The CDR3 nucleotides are TGTGCCAGCAGCTCCCCCCGGGGATACCAAGAGACCCAGTACTTC. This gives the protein CASSSPRGYQETQYF.

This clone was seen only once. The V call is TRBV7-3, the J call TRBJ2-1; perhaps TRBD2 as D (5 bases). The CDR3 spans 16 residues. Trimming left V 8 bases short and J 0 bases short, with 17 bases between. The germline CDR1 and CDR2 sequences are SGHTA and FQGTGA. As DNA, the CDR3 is TGTGCCAGCGGATACGGAGGTCCCAGCTCCTACAATGAGCAGTTCTTC. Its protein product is CASGYGGPSSYNEQFF.

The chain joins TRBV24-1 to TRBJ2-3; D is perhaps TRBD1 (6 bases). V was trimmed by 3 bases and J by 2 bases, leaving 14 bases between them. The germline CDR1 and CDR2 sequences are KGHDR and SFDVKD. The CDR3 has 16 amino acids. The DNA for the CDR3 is TGTGCCACCAGTGATCACAGGGTCGGGGCCACAGATACGCAGTATTTT. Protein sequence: CATSDHRVGATDTQYF.

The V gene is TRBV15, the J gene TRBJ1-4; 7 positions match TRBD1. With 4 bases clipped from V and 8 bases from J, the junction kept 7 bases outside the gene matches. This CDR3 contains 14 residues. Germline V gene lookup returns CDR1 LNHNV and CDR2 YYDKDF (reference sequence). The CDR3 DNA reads TGTGCCACCAGCAATGACAGGGACGGGGAAAAACTGTTTTTT. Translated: CATSNDRDGEKLFF. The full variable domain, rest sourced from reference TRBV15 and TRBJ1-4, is DAMVIQNPRYQVTQFGKPVTLSCSQTLNHNVMYWYQQKSSQAPKLLFHYYDKDFNNEADTPDNFQSRRPNTSFCFLDIRSPGLGDTAMYLCATSNDRDGEKLFFGSGTQLSVL.

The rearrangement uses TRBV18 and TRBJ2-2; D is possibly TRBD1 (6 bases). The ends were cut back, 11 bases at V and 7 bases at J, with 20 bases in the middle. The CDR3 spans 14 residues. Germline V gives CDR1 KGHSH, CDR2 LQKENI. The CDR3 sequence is CAGSLDRNVGELFF. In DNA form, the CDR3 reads TGTGCCGGATCTTTAGACAGGAACGTCGGGGAGCTGTTTTTT.

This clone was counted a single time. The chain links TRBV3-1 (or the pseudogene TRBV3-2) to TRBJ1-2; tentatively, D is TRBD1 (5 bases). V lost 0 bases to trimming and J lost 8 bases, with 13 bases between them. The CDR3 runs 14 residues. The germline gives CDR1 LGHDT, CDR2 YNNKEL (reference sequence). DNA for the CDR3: TGTGCCAGCAGCCAAGACTCCAGGGCTCAAGGCTACACCTTC. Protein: CASSQDSRAQGYTF.

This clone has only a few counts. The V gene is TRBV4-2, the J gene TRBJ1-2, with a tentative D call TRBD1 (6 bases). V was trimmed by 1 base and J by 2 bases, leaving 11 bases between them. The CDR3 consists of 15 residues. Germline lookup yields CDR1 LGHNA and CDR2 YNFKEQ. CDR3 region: CASSQGDIGNYGYTF. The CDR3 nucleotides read TGTGCCAGCAGCCAAGGGGACATTGGGAACTATGGCTACACCTTC.

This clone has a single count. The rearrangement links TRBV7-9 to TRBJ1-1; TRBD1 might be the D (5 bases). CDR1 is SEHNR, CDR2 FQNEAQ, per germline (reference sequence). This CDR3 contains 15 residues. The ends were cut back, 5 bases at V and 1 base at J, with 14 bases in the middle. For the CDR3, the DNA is TGTGCCAGCAGCCCGCTTTACGGGGGGAACACTGAAGCTTTCTTT. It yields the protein CASSPLYGGNTEAFF.

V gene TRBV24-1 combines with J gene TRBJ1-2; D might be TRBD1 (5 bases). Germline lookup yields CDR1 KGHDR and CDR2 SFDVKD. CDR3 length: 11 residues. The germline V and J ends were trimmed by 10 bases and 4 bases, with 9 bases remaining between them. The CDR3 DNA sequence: TGTGCCACGTCGCAGGGCTATGGCTACACCTTC. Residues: CATSQGYGYTF.

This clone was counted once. The CDR3 region is CASSSGENTEAFF. The DNA of the CDR3 is TGTGCCAGTTCTTCAGGGGAGAACACTGAAGCTTTCTTT. The J gene is TRBJ1-1, the V gene TRBV7-9; D possibly corresponds to TRBD1 (6 bases). Germline V gives CDR1 SEHNR, CDR2 FQNEAQ (reference sequence). The CDR3 is made up of 13 amino acids. Trimming cost V 9 bases and J 1 base, with 12 bases left between them.

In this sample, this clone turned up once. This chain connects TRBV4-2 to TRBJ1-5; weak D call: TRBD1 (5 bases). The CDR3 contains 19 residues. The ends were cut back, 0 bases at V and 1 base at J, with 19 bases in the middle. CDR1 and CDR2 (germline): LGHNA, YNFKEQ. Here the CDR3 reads CASSQDELFGGSSNQPQHF. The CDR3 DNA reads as TGTGCCAGCAGCCAAGATGAATTGTTTGGGGGGTCCAGCAATCAGCCCCAGCATTTT.

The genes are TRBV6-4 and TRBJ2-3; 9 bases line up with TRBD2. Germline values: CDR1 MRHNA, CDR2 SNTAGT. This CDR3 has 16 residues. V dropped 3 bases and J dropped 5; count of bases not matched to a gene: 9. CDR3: CASSEGGAGGIDTQYF. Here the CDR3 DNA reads TGTGCCAGCAGTGAGGGGGGCGCGGGAGGGATAGATACGCAGTATTTT.

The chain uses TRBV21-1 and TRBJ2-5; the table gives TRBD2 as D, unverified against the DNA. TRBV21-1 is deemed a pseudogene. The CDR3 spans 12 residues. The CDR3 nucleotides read TGTGCCACCCCGGGATTAAAAGAGACCCAGTACTTC. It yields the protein CATPGLKETQYF.

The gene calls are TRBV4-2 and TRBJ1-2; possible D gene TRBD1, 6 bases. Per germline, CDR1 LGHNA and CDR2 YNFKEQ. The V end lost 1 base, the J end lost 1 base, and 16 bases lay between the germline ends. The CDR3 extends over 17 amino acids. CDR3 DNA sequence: TGTGCCAGCAGCCAAGCCTCGGACAGCAGGAGTAACTATGGCTACACCTTC. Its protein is CASSQASDSRSNYGYTF.